Listed below are T cell receptor beta chains from one sample, sequenced in a study of shared T cell receptors in the human thymus. Sequenced by immunoSEQ multiplex PCR; TCRdb stores in-frame clones only, minus some. The data contain roughly 500,000 clones, 78% of them seen just once; the ten biggest clones take up about 0.014%. This sample also appeared in a second study, on human thymus T cells.

Sequencing used thymocytes. Receptors originate from a boy in the first two years of life with a congenital heart defect. Each CDR3 is given with its conserved first and last residue. Each record gives: D gene, J gene, V gene, CDR3 protein. D genes are given only for firm matches.

D gene: TRBD1
J gene: TRBJ1-2
V gene: TRBV15
CDR3 protein: CATSRSSGTGEWGYTF

D gene: NA
J gene: TRBJ1-2
V gene: TRBV7-8
CDR3 protein: CASSLAPPGLPTYGYTF

D gene: NA
J gene: TRBJ2-5
V gene: TRBV4-3
CDR3 protein: CASSQDGPFKYQETQYF

D gene: NA
J gene: TRBJ2-5
V gene: TRBV5-4
CDR3 protein: CASSAQEGTQYF

D gene: TRBD2
J gene: TRBJ2-1
V gene: TRBV9
CDR3 protein: CASSAGTSGSESSYNEQFF

D gene: TRBD2
J gene: TRBJ2-5
V gene: TRBV4-1
CDR3 protein: CASSQAWSGREQETQYF

D gene: NA
J gene: TRBJ2-7
V gene: TRBV7-9
CDR3 protein: CASSLGAGTAVGEQYF

D gene: NA
J gene: TRBJ2-4
V gene: TRBV30
CDR3 protein: CAGGRAGHLAKNIQYF

D gene: TRBD2
J gene: TRBJ2-7
V gene: TRBV19
CDR3 protein: CASSQLAGGRYEQYF

D gene: TRBD2
J gene: TRBJ2-7
V gene: TRBV10-1
CDR3 protein: CASSEKLAAYEQYF

D gene: NA
J gene: TRBJ1-1
V gene: TRBV28
CDR3 protein: CASGTSEAFF

D gene: NA
J gene: TRBJ2-7
V gene: TRBV6-1
CDR3 protein: CASSEILPARGYEQYF

D gene: TRBD1
J gene: TRBJ2-7
V gene: TRBV7-6
CDR3 protein: CASSEPGQGSYEQYF

D gene: NA
J gene: TRBJ2-1
V gene: TRBV7-2
CDR3 protein: CASSRPGNEQFF

D gene: NA
J gene: TRBJ2-1
V gene: TRBV2
CDR3 protein: CARGWRAQKADEQFF

D gene: TRBD2
J gene: TRBJ2-5
V gene: TRBV28
CDR3 protein: CASSSGTSGRREKTQYF

D gene: TRBD2
J gene: TRBJ2-7
V gene: TRBV5-1
CDR3 protein: CASTSRAETSGSMRYEQYF

D gene: NA
J gene: TRBJ1-5
V gene: TRBV19
CDR3 protein: CASSIGTRGSPQHF

D gene: NA
J gene: TRBJ2-7
V gene: TRBV13
CDR3 protein: CASSSGEGGSYEQYF

D gene: TRBD1
J gene: TRBJ1-4
V gene: TRBV6-5
CDR3 protein: CASGRDSNEKLFF

D gene: TRBD1
J gene: TRBJ2-7
V gene: TRBV30
CDR3 protein: CAWSVRTGKHEQYF

D gene: TRBD2
J gene: TRBJ2-7
V gene: TRBV10-2
CDR3 protein: CASGASGRATPYEQYF

D gene: TRBD2
J gene: TRBJ2-2
V gene: TRBV5-1
CDR3 protein: CASSLWGGTGELFF

D gene: NA
J gene: TRBJ2-1
V gene: TRBV15
CDR3 protein: CATSRGGGLPYNEQFF

D gene: TRBD2
J gene: TRBJ2-3
V gene: TRBV28
CDR3 protein: CASSFGQRESADTQYF